The source of this T cell receptor (beta chain) is a study of CD8 T cells in ankylosing spondylitis. This clonotype was recorded at least ten times. The antigen is unknown. TCRdb reanalysed the 5' RACE reads using MiXCR and keeps one entry per CDR3 protein. The repertoire holds roughly 490,000 distinct CDR3 sequences, about 5.4% seen once, with approximately 3.5% in the top ten. The CDR3 totals 12 residues. V lost 4 bases to trimming and J lost 2 bases, with 9 bases between them. Germline assignment: CDR1 DFQATT and CDR2 SNEGSKA (reference sequence). General study findings and limits: Among TCR beta sequences, a motif of several highly homologous variants appeared characteristic of ankylosing spondylitis blood. The clones that were linked to disease were reported to be significantly enriched in matched synovial fluid samples from ankylosing spondylitis patients. Reactive arthritis synovial fluid and blood previously showed some of these motif variants.

The sequenced sample was blood, either unsorted or a sorted T cell fraction (not recorded which). This TCR was recovered from a male donor with ankylosing spondylitis. The chain has TRBV20-1 and TRBJ2-7, with unresolved D. This chain's CDR3 is CSAIRTAYEQYF. The CDR3, as DNA: TGCAGTGCTATCAGAACGGCCTACGAGCAGTACTTC.